A selection of T cell receptor beta chains follows, all from one sample in a study of graft-versus-host responses after intestinal transplantation. Clones were read by immunoSEQ multiplex PCR, and TCRdb kept only the in-frame ones, dropping some. The table has more than 70,000 clones, around 83% seen once. No antigen has been identified for these receptors. This specimen was unstimulated CD4+ T cells sorted from spleen or lymph node cells, taken before intestinal transplant. Receptors were obtained from a human donor who received an intestinal transplant. Both conserved end residues are part of each CDR3. Fields, in order: CDR3 length, D gene, J gene, V gene, clone size, CDR3 DNA, CDR3 protein. The D gene is left open where the match is weak. Clone size is not always given. Where it is, it says once, few, many or a class for expanded clones.

15 TRBD1 TRBJ2-3 TRBV19 . TGTGCCAGTAGTATCTACAGGGGGCTTGGAGATACGCAGTATTTT CASSIYRGLGDTQYF
13 TRBD1 TRBJ2-5 TRBV19 few TGTGCCAGTAGGAAACAGGGGCAAGAGACCCAGTACTTC CASRKQGQETQYF
13 . TRBJ2-7 TRBV4-2 . TGTGCCAGCAGCCAAGTACAGGGATACGAGCAGTACTTC CASSQVQGYEQYF
15 TRBD1 TRBJ2-7 TRBV27 . TGTGCCAGCAGTTTCCGACAGGGGACACCCTACGAGCAGTACTTC CASSFRQGTPYEQYF
15 . TRBJ1-2 TRBV6-1 . TGTGCCAGCAGCGATACCGGGACATCCATCTATGGCTACACCTTC CASSDTGTSIYGYTF
17 . TRBJ1-5 TRBV28 . TGTGCCAGCAGTTTTCGGCCAGGGAGGAGGAGCAATCAGCCCCAGCATTTT CASSFRPGRRSNQPQHF
17 . TRBJ2-3 TRBV12-5 . TGTGCTAGTGGTTGGTTCCCCCAGGGGAACGACACAGATACGCAGTATTTT CASGWFPQGNDTDTQYF
15 . TRBJ1-2 TRBV6-1 . TGTGCCAGCAGTCCTCGCCGGACTCAAAACTATGGCTACACCTTC CASSPRRTQNYGYTF
15 TRBD2 TRBJ2-2 TRBV7-3 . TGTGCCAGCAGCAAAACTAGCGCTAACACCGGGGAGCTGTTTTTT CASSKTSANTGELFF
15 . TRBJ1-1 TRBV6-1 . TGTGCCAGCAGTGCACCGGGGAGAGGGAACACTGAAGCTTTCTTT CASSAPGRGNTEAFF
15 TRBD1 TRBJ1-1 TRBV19 . TGTGCCAGTAGTATTCCGACGACAGGGAATACTGAAGCTTTCTTT CASSIPTTGNTEAFF
16 TRBD2 TRBJ2-5 TRBV4-2 once TGTGCCAGCAGCCCCCGACTAGCGGGGGGGCAAGAGACCCAGTACTTC CASSPRLAGGQETQYF
13 . TRBJ2-1 TRBV28 . TGTGCCAGCAGAACGGGTGCCTACAATGAGCAGTTCTTC CASRTGAYNEQFF
13 . TRBJ2-5 TRBV9 . TGTGCCAGCAGCGTAGCTACCGCGCAGACCCAGTACTTC CASSVATAQTQYF
17 TRBD2 TRBJ2-7 TRBV7-9 once TGTGCCAGCAGCTGGGGCACAGGGCTAGCGGGGGCCTACGAGCAGTACTTC CASSWGTGLAGAYEQYF
15 . TRBJ1-5 TRBV5-4 . TGTGCCAGCAGCCTCCAGGGTGCCCCCAATCAGCCCCAGCATTTT CASSLQGAPNQPQHF
13 . TRBJ1-2 TRBV30 . TGTGCCTGGAGTCAACAGGGATGGGATGGCTACACCTTC CAWSQQGWDGYTF
13 . TRBJ1-5 TRBV7-2 . TGTGCCAGCAGCTACAGACAGAATCAGCCCCAGCATTTT CASSYRQNQPQHF
15 TRBD1 TRBJ2-1 TRBV5-1 . TGCGCCAGCAGCTTGATCGGGACAGGACACAATGAGCAGTTCTTC CASSLIGTGHNEQFF
11 . TRBJ2-2 TRBV5-1 . TGCGCCAGCAGCTTGTCGTGGGAGCTGTTTTTT CASSLSWELFF
13 . TRBJ1-2 TRBV6-1 once TGTGCCGTTCGCTTGGGAGGCAACTATGGCTACACCTTC CAVRLGGNYGYTF
14 . TRBJ1-6 TRBV6-5 . TGTGCCAGCAGTTACTCGACGGGGGATTCACCCCTCCACTTT CASSYSTGDSPLHF
14 . TRBJ2-1 TRBV29-1 . TGCAGCGTGCGGGGTGGGACAGATTACAATGAGCAGTTCTTC CSVRGGTDYNEQFF
13 TRBD2 TRBJ2-2 TRBV27 . TGTGCCAGCAGCTTCGGGGGGACCGGGGAGCTGTTTTTT CASSFGGTGELFF
14 . TRBJ2-3 TRBV28 . TGTGCCAGCGGGGCCACTACAACCACAGATACGCAGTATTTT CASGATTTTDTQYF
16 TRBD1 TRBJ1-1 TRBV19 few TGTGCCAGTAGTATAGCGGGGGCAACAGGGGACACTGAAGCTTTCTTT CASSIAGATGDTEAFF
15 TRBD2 TRBJ2-1 TRBV18 . TGTGCCAGCTCACCGGGACTAGCGGGGGACAATGAGCAGTTCTTC CASSPGLAGDNEQFF
13 . TRBJ1-2 TRBV5-6 few TGTGCCAGCAGCTTCAGGGCCTCCTATGGCTACACCTTC CASSFRASYGYTF
14 TRBD2 TRBJ2-7 TRBV5-1 . TGCGCCAGCACTCCAGCGGGGACCCTTTACGAGCAGTACTTC CASTPAGTLYEQYF
15 . TRBJ2-7 TRBV6-5 . TGTGCCAGCAGCGGAGCGGGCCTACTTTCCTACGAGCAGTACTTC CASSGAGLLSYEQYF
13 . TRBJ2-3 TRBV5-1 . TGCGCCAGCAGCTTGCAGGGCACAGATACGCAGTATTTT CASSLQGTDTQYF
13 TRBD1 TRBJ2-5 TRBV29-1 . TGCAGCGACTCCCAGGGGGCGCGGGAGACCCAGTACTTC CSDSQGARETQYF
14 . TRBJ2-2 TRBV2 once TGTGCCAGCGTATACACGGGGAACACCGGGGAGCTGTTTTTT CASVYTGNTGELFF
14 . TRBJ2-3 TRBV18 . TGTGCCAGCTCCGAGAGGTGGGGCACAGATACGCAGTATTTT CASSERWGTDTQYF
17 . TRBJ2-1 TRBV2 once TGTGCCAGCCAGAGCACCAGCGGTCAAAGGGCGCTCAATGAGCAGTTCTTC CASQSTSGQRALNEQFF
15 TRBD2 TRBJ2-3 TRBV5-4 . TGTGCCAGCAGCTTCAGTGGGAGCGGGGTAGATACGCAGTATTTT CASSFSGSGVDTQYF
13 TRBD2 TRBJ2-1 TRBV5-1 . TGCGCCAGCAGCGAGGGACTAGCATCGGAACAGTTCTTC CASSEGLASEQFF
11 . TRBJ2-5 TRBV29-1 . TGCAGCGTTGAAGCCGGAGCGGCCCAGTACTTC CSVEAGAAQYF
14 TRBD1 TRBJ2-3 TRBV11-2 . TGTGCCAGCGGCCGGGACAGGGGGTCAGATACGCAGTATTTT CASGRDRGSDTQYF
14 . TRBJ1-3 TRBV9 few TGTGCCAGCAGCGGAACAGGGTCAGGAAACACCATATATTTT CASSGTGSGNTIYF
17 . TRBJ2-2 TRBV23-1 . TGCGCCAGCAGTCAAATGCTGGGCTCTGGTGGCACCGGGGAGCTGTTTTTT CASSQMLGSGGTGELFF
15 TRBD2 TRBJ2-2 TRBV7-3 . TGTGCCAGCATGCCGGGACTAGCCGGAACCGGGGAGCTGTTTTTT CASMPGLAGTGELFF
16 . TRBJ1-3 TRBV5-1 medium-sized TGCGCCAGCAGCTTCTTGGGACTCCACTCTGGAAACACCATATATTTT CASSFLGLHSGNTIYF
14 . TRBJ1-1 TRBV29-1 . TGCAGCGTTGAAGATGGGGGCAGTTACACTGAAGCTTTCTTT CSVEDGGSYTEAFF